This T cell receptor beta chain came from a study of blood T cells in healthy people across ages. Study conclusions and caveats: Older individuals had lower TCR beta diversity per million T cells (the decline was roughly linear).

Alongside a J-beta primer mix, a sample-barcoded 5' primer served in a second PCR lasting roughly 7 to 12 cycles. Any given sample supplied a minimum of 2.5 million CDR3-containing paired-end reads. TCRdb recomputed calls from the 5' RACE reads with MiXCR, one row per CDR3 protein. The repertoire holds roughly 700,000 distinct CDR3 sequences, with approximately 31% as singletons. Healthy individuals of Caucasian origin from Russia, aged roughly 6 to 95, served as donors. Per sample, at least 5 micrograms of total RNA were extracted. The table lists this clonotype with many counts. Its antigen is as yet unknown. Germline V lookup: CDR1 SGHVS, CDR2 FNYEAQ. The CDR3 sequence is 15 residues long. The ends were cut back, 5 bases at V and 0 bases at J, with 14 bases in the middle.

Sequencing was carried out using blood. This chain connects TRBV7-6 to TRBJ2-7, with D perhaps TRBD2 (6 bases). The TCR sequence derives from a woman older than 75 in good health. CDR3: CASSEEGQSSYEQYF. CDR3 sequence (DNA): TGTGCCAGCAGCGAGGAGGGCCAAAGCTCCTACGAGCAGTACTTC. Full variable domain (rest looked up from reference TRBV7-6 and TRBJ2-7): GAGVSQSPRYKVTKRGQDVALRCDPISGHVSLYWYRQALGQGPEFLTYFNYEAQQDKSGLPNDRFSAERPEGSISTLTIQRTEQRDSAMYRCASSEEGQSSYEQYFGPGTRLTVT.